These 31 T cell receptor beta chains were sequenced from one sample in a study of T cells in Graves' hyperthyroidism and ophthalmopathy. TCR beta CDR3 region amplification was performed from RNA transcripts. The TCR CDR3 was amplified in a first-round RT-PCR using the HTBI primer set. Via MiXCR, TCRdb re-called the multiplex PCR reads, giving one row per CDR3 protein. The data contain 690,000 or so distinct CDR3 sequences, approximately 18% of them singletons. Sequenced input: blood. These receptors all come from a woman aged 50 to 60 with Graves' hyperthyroidism that later progressed to Graves' ophthalmopathy.

This clonotype was recorded once. In DNA form, the CDR3 reads TGCGCCAGCAGCTTGGACAGGACACCAGATCAGCCCCAGCATTTT. Translating gives CASSLDRTPDQPQHF. The V gene is TRBV5-1, the J gene TRBJ1-5; D is possibly TRBD1 (5 bases). There are 15 residues in the CDR3. Germline lookup yields CDR1 SGHRS and CDR2 YFSETQ. Trimming removed 0 bases at V and 5 bases at J, with 12 bases between. Drawing the rest from reference TRBV5-1 and TRBJ1-5, the complete variable domain is KAGVTQTPRYLIKTRGQQVTLSCSPISGHRSVSWYQQTPGQGLQFLFEYFSETQRNKGNFPGRFSGRQFSNSRSEMNVSTLELGDSALYLCASSLDRTPDQPQHFGDGTRLSIL.

Ten or more counts support this clonotype. The V and J genes are TRBV12-3 or TRBV12-4 and TRBJ1-5, with 11 positions matching TRBD1. CDR3 size: 16 residues. Trimming at V came to 6 bases and at J to 4 bases, leaving 8 bases not matched to a gene. In DNA, the CDR3 is TGTGCCAGCAGGTACCGGGACAGGGGGGCTAATCAGCCCCAGCATTTT. Translation: CASRYRDRGANQPQHF.

This rearrangement joins TRBV3-1 to TRBJ1-2; D might be TRBD1 (6 bases). The V and J ends lost 0 bases and 7 bases respectively, with 12 bases between them. The CDR3 extends over 14 amino acids. Germline V CDR1 and CDR2: LGHDT, YNNKEL (reference sequence). The CDR3: CASSQERGFFGYTF. The CDR3 nucleotides read TGTGCCAGCAGCCAAGAAAGGGGGTTCTTTGGCTACACCTTC.

This rearrangement joins TRBV9 to TRBJ1-4; D call uncertain. This CDR3 region has 23 residues. Trimming took 6 bases from V and 0 from J, leaving 36 bases between them. Germline V gene lookup returns CDR1 SGDLS and CDR2 YYNGEE. The CDR3 sequence is CASILLYGVPDWKPTSTNEKLFF. The CDR3 DNA reads as TGTGCCAGCATCCTCCTTTATGGGGTCCCGGACTGGAAGCCGACATCAACTAATGAAAAACTGTTTTTT.

This clonotype was counted at least ten times. J is TRBJ1-2 and V is TRBV28; a weak D match, TRBD1 (6 bases). V dropped 2 bases and J dropped 10 bases, with 14 bases sitting between them. CDR1 is MDHEN and CDR2 is SYDVKM in the germline V gene. This CDR3 contains 13 residues. The CDR3 region is CASSLGGPGLYTF. Here the CDR3 DNA reads TGTGCCAGCAGTTTAGGGGGCCCGGGGCTCTACACCTTC.

In its sample, this clonotype was seen a few times. This chain uses TRBV7-9 with TRBJ2-7; 7 bases match TRBD2. Germline CDR1 is SEHNR and CDR2 is FQNEAQ (reference sequence). The trim removed 6 bases at V and 0 bases at J, leaving 8 bases unmatched. The CDR3 runs to 15 residues. The CDR3 reads CASRGGTEFSYEQYF. The CDR3 DNA reads TGTGCCAGCAGGGGAGGGACGGAGTTCTCCTACGAGCAGTACTTC.

This rearrangement joins TRBV12-3 or TRBV12-4 to TRBJ1-5; D remains ambiguous. The CDR3 runs to 13 residues. V was clipped by 2 bases and J by 11 bases, with 13 bases between them. The CDR3 region has the DNA TGTGCCAGCAGTTTAAACAGCCTATACGCCCAGCATTTT. Its translation: CASSLNSLYAQHF.

The table lists this clonotype with many counts. This chain's CDR3 is CASSWETGLNYEQYF. Written as DNA, the CDR3 is TGTGCCAGCAGCTGGGAGACAGGGCTCAACTACGAGCAGTACTTC. The chain carries TRBV13 and TRBJ2-7, with 7 bases fitting TRBD1. The germline V gene has CDR1 PRHDT and CDR2 FYEKMQ (reference sequence). J gave up 3 bases and V 4 bases, and 9 bases lay outside the gene matches. This CDR3 is 15 amino acids long.

This clonotype has ten or more counts. The V and J genes are TRBV6-1 and TRBJ1-2; D call uncertain. Trimming pared 6 bases from V and 8 bases from J, leaving 16 bases between. CDR3 length: 13 amino acids. CDR1 and CDR2 from the germline V gene are MNHNS and SASEGT. CDR3 residues: CASRPRVHEGYTF. The CDR3 DNA is TGTGCCAGCAGACCCCGGGTCCACGAAGGCTACACCTTC.

This clonotype was recorded at least ten times. This rearrangement joins TRBV11-2 to TRBJ2-2; D ambiguous. The V end was cut by 4 bases, the J end by 4 bases, with 7 bases between. CDR1 and CDR2 from the germline V gene are SGHAT and FQNNGV. The CDR3 is 13 amino acids. The CDR3 sequence: CASSSQSTGELFF. Here the CDR3 DNA reads TGTGCCAGCAGCTCACAGAGCACCGGGGAGCTGTTTTTT.

This clonotype was observed many times. The V gene is TRBV7-9, the J gene TRBJ2-4, with 7 nucleotides matching TRBD1. CDR3 size: 15 residues. V was clipped by 6 bases and J by 4 bases; unmatched bases: 9. Germline assignment: CDR1 SEHNR and CDR2 FQNEAQ (reference sequence). The CDR3 is CASSHTGTEKNIQYF. The DNA of the CDR3 is TGTGCCAGCAGTCACACCGGGACAGAAAAAAACATTCAGTACTTC.

About this clonotype itself: A much larger clone is a single base away; this may be a read error. This chain joins TRBV30 and TRBJ2-5; 13 bases fit TRBD2. Trimming cost V 6 bases and J 5 bases; bases outside gene matches: 6. Germline lookup yields CDR1 GTSNPN and CDR2 SVGIG (reference sequence). CDR3 length equals 14 residues. The CDR3 coding sequence is TGTGCCTGCCTCGGGACTAGCGGGGTGGAGACCCAGTACTTC. It specifies CACLGTSGVETQYF.

This clonotype appeared many times. The chain carries TRBV5-1 and TRBJ1-1; no clear D gene. Trimming cost V 1 base and J 0 bases, with 10 bases left between them. The CDR3 is 15 residues long. The germline V gene encodes CDR1 SGHRS and CDR2 YFSETQ. CDR3 protein: CASSLSMSLNTEAFF. CDR3 bases: TGCGCCAGCAGCTTGTCAATGAGTTTGAACACTGAAGCTTTCTTT. The whole variable domain, filled in from reference TRBV5-1 and TRBJ1-1, reads KAGVTQTPRYLIKTRGQQVTLSCSPISGHRSVSWYQQTPGQGLQFLFEYFSETQRNKGNFPGRFSGRQFSNSRSEMNVSTLELGDSALYLCASSLSMSLNTEAFFGQGTRLTVV.

This clonotype was counted at least ten times. This chain uses TRBV2 with TRBJ1-2; D unclear. Germline assignment: CDR1 SNHLY and CDR2 FYNNEI. The CDR3 runs 13 residues. V was clipped by 3 bases and J by 4 bases, with 9 bases between them. The CDR3 DNA is TGTGCCAGCAGTGATGTTAGAGGCTATGGCTACACCTTC. Its protein product is CASSDVRGYGYTF.

This clonotype was observed a handful of times. This chain connects TRBV2 to TRBJ2-4; weak D call: TRBD1 (5 bases). Germline CDR1 reads SNHLY; CDR2 reads FYNNEI. CDR3 length: 12 residues. Trimming cost V 6 bases and J 3 bases, with 6 bases left between them. The DNA of the CDR3 is TGTGCCAGCAGACAGGACAAAAACATTCAGTACTTC. Translated: CASRQDKNIQYF.

The chain is built from TRBV20-1 and TRBJ1-6; no clear D. The CDR3 is made up of 13 amino acids. From germline, CDR1 is DFQATT and CDR2 SNEGSKA (reference sequence). Trimming cost V 6 bases and J 10 bases, with 16 bases left between them. The CDR3 region is CSATPARPSPLHF. The CDR3 nucleotides are TGCAGTGCGACCCCCGCAAGACCCTCACCCCTCCACTTT.

This clonotype was seen many times. This chain connects TRBV12-3 or TRBV12-4 to TRBJ2-7, with a weak D call TRBD2 (5 bases). The CDR3 covers 15 residues. V shed 3 bases and J shed 0 bases, with 12 bases lying between them. DNA for the CDR3: TGTGCCAGCAGTTTTAGCAGGAGGAGCTCCTACGAGCAGTACTTC. It specifies CASSFSRRSSYEQYF.

The rearrangement links TRBV5-6 to TRBJ1-1, with a tentative D call TRBD1 (6 bases). V was trimmed by 6 bases and J by 2 bases, leaving 17 bases between them. CDR1 is SGHDT, CDR2 YYEEEE, per germline. The CDR3 spans 15 residues. This CDR3 is CASIATGVRNTEAFF. CDR3 bases: TGTGCCAGCATCGCGACAGGTGTAAGAAACACTGAAGCTTTCTTT.

This clonotype occurred once. The chain has TRBV20-1 and TRBJ1-2; D unresolved. CDR1 is DFQATT and CDR2 is SNEGSKA in the germline V gene (reference sequence). V lost 6 bases and J lost 8, with 13 bases in between. The CDR3 is made up of 11 amino acids. The CDR3 here is CSAHQRYGYTF. For the CDR3, the DNA is TGCAGTGCACACCAGAGGTACGGCTACACCTTC.

The chain has TRBV27 and TRBJ2-1; 8 nucleotides match TRBD2. The germline V gene has CDR1 MNHEY and CDR2 SMNVEV (reference sequence). Trimming took 6 bases from V and 5 from J; bases not matched to a gene: 9. The CDR3 has 15 amino acids. The CDR3 coding sequence is TGTGCCAGCAGCCCCTTTAGCGGGGTAAACAATGAGCAGTTCTTC. Its protein product is CASSPFSGVNNEQFF.

The V and J genes are TRBV20-1 and TRBJ1-2; D gene uncertain. The V gene lost 3 bases and the J gene lost 10 bases, with 15 bases spanning the gap. Germline loops: CDR1 DFQATT, CDR2 SNEGSKA (reference sequence). This CDR3 spans 12 amino acids. The CDR3 DNA reads TGCAGTGCTAGGAGCGGGGATGGCGACTACACCTTC. Translating gives CSARSGDGDYTF.

The sample holds a few counts of this clonotype. The rearrangement joins TRBV6-5 to TRBJ1-1; no clear D. Germline loops: CDR1 MNHEY, CDR2 SVGAGI. The germline V and J ends were trimmed by 2 bases and 10 bases, with 11 bases remaining between them. The CDR3 has 12 amino acids. In nucleotides, the CDR3 is TGTGCCAGCAGTTACCGCGACGGTTCAGCTTTCTTT. Translation: CASSYRDGSAFF.

The V call is TRBV5-1, the J call TRBJ1-1; possibly TRBD1 for D (5 bases). CDR1 SGHRS and CDR2 YFSETQ come from the germline V gene. V was cut by 4 bases and J by 4 bases, with 14 bases left in between. This CDR3 has 14 residues. Written as DNA, the CDR3 is TGCGCCAGCAGCCCCACGGCGGGGGGCACTGAAGCTTTCTTT. It is translated as CASSPTAGGTEAFF. The full variable domain, in which reference TRBV5-1 and TRBJ1-1 provide the parts outside the CDR3, is KAGVTQTPRYLIKTRGQQVTLSCSPISGHRSVSWYQQTPGQGLQFLFEYFSETQRNKGNFPGRFSGRQFSNSRSEMNVSTLELGDSALYLCASSPTAGGTEAFFGQGTRLTVV.

This clonotype has only a few counts. V gene TRBV5-1 combines with J gene TRBJ2-2; no definite D call. This CDR3 comprises 15 residues. With 0 bases removed from V and 0 bases from J, the gap between germline ends came to 6 bases. Germline V lookup: CDR1 SGHRS, CDR2 YFSETQ. This CDR3 reads CASSLDSANTGELFF. CDR3 DNA sequence: TGCGCCAGCAGCTTGGACAGCGCGAACACCGGGGAGCTGTTTTTT.

Notes on this clonotype: The junction departs from germline at one end; a sequencing error may be responsible. CDR3 sequence reads: CATSSGGGADAQYF. CDR3 in DNA: TGTGCCACCAGCAGTGGGGGGGGCGCAGATGCGCAGTATTTT. The V and J genes are TRBV15 and TRBJ2-3; a possible D gene is TRBD2 (7 bases). From germline, CDR1 is LNHNV and CDR2 YYDKDF (reference sequence). The CDR3 has 14 residues.

This clonotype was picked up a small number of times. The chain links TRBV29-1 to TRBJ2-1; 10 nucleotides agree with TRBD2. Germline lookup yields CDR1 SQVTM and CDR2 ANQGSEA. The CDR3 consists of 17 residues. After removal of 4 bases from V and 0 bases from J, the junction contained 9 bases not matched to a gene. CDR3 sequence reads: CSVGTSSGRHSYNEQFF. The CDR3 coding sequence is TGCAGCGTTGGGACTTCTAGCGGGAGACACTCCTACAATGAGCAGTTCTTC.

In its sample, this clonotype was seen a few times. The chain carries TRBV7-9 and TRBJ2-3; D gene ambiguous. The CDR3 runs to 13 residues. Trimming cost V 1 base and J 10 bases, with 12 bases left between them. The germline gives CDR1 SEHNR, CDR2 FQNEAQ (reference sequence). CDR3 in amino acids: CASSLVRDQAQYF. In DNA, the CDR3 is TGTGCCAGCAGCTTAGTCCGAGATCAGGCGCAGTATTTT. Drawing the rest from reference TRBV7-9 and TRBJ2-3, the complete variable domain is DTGVSQNPRHKITKRGQNVTFRCDPISEHNRLYWYRQTLGQGPEFLTYFQNEAQLEKSRLLSDRFSAERPKGSFSTLEIQRTEQGDSAMYLCASSLVRDQAQYFGPGTRLTVL.

The table lists this clonotype with many counts. This chain links TRBV12-3 or TRBV12-4 with TRBJ2-5; 9 bases agree with TRBD1. The CDR3 is 18 amino acids. The trim removed 0 bases at V and 2 bases at J, leaving 10 bases unmatched. CDR3 DNA: TGTGCCAGCAGTTTAGCCCCGGGAGGACAGGGGAATCAAGAGACCCAGTACTTC. Translation gives CASSLAPGGQGNQETQYF.

The chain couples TRBV5-1 to TRBJ1-3; perhaps TRBD1 as D (6 bases). V lost 0 bases and J 0 bases, leaving 16 bases between the germline ends. Germline values: CDR1 SGHRS, CDR2 YFSETQ. This CDR3 is built from 18 residues. The CDR3 reads CASSLAFTGQSSGNTIYF. DNA for the CDR3: TGCGCCAGCAGCTTGGCATTCACTGGACAGAGCTCTGGAAACACCATATATTTT.

This clonotype was seen repeatedly, ten times or more. V usage is TRBV18 and J usage is TRBJ1-1, with TRBD1 as a possible D gene (5 bases). Germline loops: CDR1 KGHSH, CDR2 LQKENI. The CDR3 has 15 residues. V was shortened by 4 bases and J by 0 bases, with 12 bases between the two germline ends. The CDR3 nucleotides read TGTGCCAGCTCACGCAGACAGTCCCTGAACACTGAAGCTTTCTTT. Protein: CASSRRQSLNTEAFF.

Ten or more counts support this clonotype. The chain carries TRBV6-5 and TRBJ1-1, with D possibly TRBD1 on 6 matching bases. Germline values: CDR1 MNHEY, CDR2 SVGAGI. The CDR3 contains 16 residues. Deletions cut 2 bases from V and 1 base from J, with 14 bases between. The DNA of the CDR3 is TGTGCCAGCAGTTACGCACCGGGGGGCCCGAACACTGAAGCTTTCTTT. Its protein product is CASSYAPGGPNTEAFF.